This T cell receptor beta chain was sequenced for a study of Graves' ophthalmopathy and Graves' hyperthyroidism (dated 2018 in TCRdb). For the wider study: Peripheral blood samples were taken at the time of initial diagnosis, before any treatment was given. TCR beta repertoire signatures were used to distinguish Graves' ophthalmopathy from Graves' hyperthyroidism and to predict progression to ophthalmopathy. Once sampling was done, hyperthyroidism patients were given methimazole at a starting dose of 30 mg daily, while ophthalmopathy patients were given high-dose intravenous methylprednisolone. For training and testing, the roughly 93 patients in the discovery cohort were randomly divided in a 7:3 ratio. In over 5 hyperthyroidism patients, the T-cell repertoire of thyroid tissue was compared with the T-cell repertoire of blood. In total, 135 blood samples were TCR-sequenced: approximately 40 ophthalmopathy, approximately 75 hyperthyroidism and some 17 hyperthyroidism-to-ophthalmopathy patients. An independent validation cohort comprised some 18 hyperthyroidism patients and some 16 patients who later progressed from hyperthyroidism to ophthalmopathy. A discovery set of 95 to 100 patients (43 ophthalmopathy, under 65 stable hyperthyroidism) was enrolled to explore V-J signatures distinguishing ophthalmopathy from hyperthyroidism.

Ophthalmopathy patients had moderately to severely active disease, Clinical Activity Score of at least 3, NOSPECS grade of at least 4, and disease duration under 3 months. Patients with other autoimmune diseases, uncontrolled infections, pregnancy or lactation were excluded from the study. Clinical symptoms, serum thyroxine, TRAb, thyroid ultrasound and orbital computed tomography were used for diagnosis. PBMCs were isolated from around 10 ml of fresh peripheral blood by Ficoll-Paque density gradient centrifugation. Total RNA was extracted using Trizol reagent, and RNA quality was checked on an Agilent 2100 Bioanalyzer. V is pruned by 4 bases and J by 4 bases, leaving 8 bases of the junction without a gene match. Per the germline V gene (reference sequence), SGHKS is the CDR1 and YYEKEE is the CDR2. The CDR3, from cysteine to phenylalanine, totals 14 residues. The sequence is cut down to CDR3 DNA, 42 bases in frame from base 1.

This clonotype has ten or more counts. This receptor's antigen is unknown. There are no base qualities to consult, and no much larger clone falls within one base. Here is what the overall study found, with its caveats: In validation, the model predicted ophthalmopathy progression with 55% to 71% sensitivity and roughly 72% specificity; more than ten predicted patients were CT-confirmed with GO in a median of around 6 months. Among expanded thyroid clonotypes with frequency above 0.001, most also showed up in blood, which suggests that blood repertoires may reflect the thyroid immune response. No statistical method was used to set the sample size in advance, and the investigators knew which group each participant was assigned to. In cross-validation, the 13-signature model distinguished ophthalmopathy from stable hyperthyroidism with less than 90% sensitivity and roughly 84% specificity, while in the test set the corresponding values were about 80% and 75%.

For repertoire sequencing, the TCR beta CDR3 regions were amplified from RNA transcripts. A first-round RT-PCR used HTBI primers with the Qiagen OneStep RT-PCR kit, followed by a second-round multiplex PCR, size selection and purification. Libraries were sequenced on an Illumina HiSeq2000 using paired-end 100 bp reads. Per the source publication's procedure: SOAPnuke was used to process the reads, removing any read that contained adapters or uncalled bases, had a mean Phred below 15, or lacked an exact match to the constant primer or identifier. COPE v1.2.5 was used to merge high-quality paired reads. Each unique nucleotide sequence was treated as a clonotype, and MiTCR v1.1 was used to align the clonotypes to the IMGT TRB V, D and J references. The analysis was limited to V-J combinations with a frequency above 0.0001, which together covered 99.2% of the repertoires. For each V-J combination, a TCR clonal expansion and chaos score was defined as F50 clonal expansion divided by the chaos observed in the TCRdist matrix. Welch's t-statistics and random forest were used to reduce the features to about 14 V-J combinations, which were then used as input to a naive Bayes classifier. The similarity between thyroid and blood repertoires was quantified using the Morisita-Horn index. In TCRdb, the public reads were trimmed at Q25 with fastp and aligned with MiXCR, with productive beta chains retained. All rows with the same CDR3 protein become a single entry with the most common DNA and genes. Here the V and J calls rest on TCRdb's processing, not on the authors' analysis. The sample records some 200,000 distinct CDR3 sequences, about 32% of which are singletons. The ten largest clones capture approximately 9.6% of the sample.

The source of this sequence is a man between 50 and 59 years old with Graves' ophthalmopathy. Donor details come from another sample of the same person, matched by shared clones. Input material: peripheral blood. The chain couples TRBV5-5 to TRBJ2-7; a stretch of 7 junction bases matches TRBD1. The nucleotide sequence is TGTGCCAGCAGCCTCCCGGGACAGCCTTACGAGCAGTACTTC. This is translated as CASSLPGQPYEQYF.